The clone carrying this TCR beta chain is termed medium-sized. Four PCR rounds used nested alpha and beta constant region primers plus the SP2 primer. TCRdb processed the 5' RACE reads anew with MiXCR; each CDR3 protein has one entry. The data contain about 32,000 distinct CDR3 sequences, around 17% of them seen just once; the ten biggest clones take up roughly 2.5%. The data were taken from a study of naive and memory T cell subsets. A UMI-containing oligonucleotide was joined by 3' ligation to the TCR cDNA template. RNA was extracted from under 3 ml of whole blood of healthy adults. The origin of this receptor is a female donor in good health.

CDR3 bases: TGTGCCAGCAGCTTAGATACAGGGGGCATGATTGAAGCTTTCTTT. Protein: CASSLDTGGMIEAFF. The chain combines TRBV7-2 with TRBJ1-1; 9 nucleotides agree with TRBD1. The length of the CDR3 is 15 residues. Germline lookup yields CDR1 SGHTA and CDR2 FQGNSA. V lost 1 base to trimming and J lost 7 bases; unmatched junction nucleotides: 7.